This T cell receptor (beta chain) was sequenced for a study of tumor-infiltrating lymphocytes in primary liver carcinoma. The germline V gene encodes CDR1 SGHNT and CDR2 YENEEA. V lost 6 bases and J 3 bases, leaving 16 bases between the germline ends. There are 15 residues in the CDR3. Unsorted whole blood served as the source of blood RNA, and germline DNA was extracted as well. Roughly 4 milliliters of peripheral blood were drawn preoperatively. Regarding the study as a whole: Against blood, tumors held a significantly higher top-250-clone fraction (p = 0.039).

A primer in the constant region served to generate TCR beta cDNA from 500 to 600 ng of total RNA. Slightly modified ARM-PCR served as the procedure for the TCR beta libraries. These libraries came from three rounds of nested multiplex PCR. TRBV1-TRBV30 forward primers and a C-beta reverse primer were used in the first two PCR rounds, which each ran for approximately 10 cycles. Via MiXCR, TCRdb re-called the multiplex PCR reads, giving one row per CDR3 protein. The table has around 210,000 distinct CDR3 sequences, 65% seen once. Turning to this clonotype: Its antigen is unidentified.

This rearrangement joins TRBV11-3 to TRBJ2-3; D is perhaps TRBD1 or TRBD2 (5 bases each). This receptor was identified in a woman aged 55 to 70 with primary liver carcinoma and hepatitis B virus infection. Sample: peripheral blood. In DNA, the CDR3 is TGTGCCAGCAGACTAGGGGATGGGAAAACAGATACGCAGTATTTT. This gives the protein CASRLGDGKTDTQYF.